This T cell receptor (beta chain) was retrieved from a study of T cell repertoires in cytomegalovirus infection. Of note for this clonotype: What it recognizes is unknown.

TCRdb re-called the reads with MiXCR, one entry per CDR3 protein. The table shows about 770,000 distinct CDR3 sequences, with almost 30% occurring only once. The CDR3 sequence is 13 residues long. Trimming took off 6 bases at V and 2 bases at J, with 11 bases between the two ends. The V gene's germline CDR1 is MNHNS and CDR2 SASEGT. The chain is built from TRBV6-1 and TRBJ2-7; maybe TRBD1 (6 bases). Here the sequenced sample was cultured CD8+ T cells from PBMCs, taken from culture after CMV antigen stimulation. The receptor comes from a human donor in good health (CMV status not recorded). Some clones in this sample may be carry-over from other donors' samples. CDR3 amino acids: CASSPQGTYEQYF. For the CDR3, the DNA is TGTGCCAGCAGCCCACAGGGTACCTACGAGCAGTACTTC.